This T cell receptor (beta chain) was obtained from a study of early T cells in non-severe SARS-CoV-2 infection. As for this clonotype: Antigen unknown.

Individual cDNA molecules were tagged with unique molecular identifiers. TCRdb re-analysed the 5' RACE reads in MiXCR, keeping a single row per CDR3 protein. The sample lists 50,000 to 65,000 distinct CDR3 sequences, 20% occurring once. Points from the study as a whole: Private and CD4 specificities were missed by VDJdb matching, skewed to anti-spike CD8.

The J segment lost 6 bases and the V segment lost 6 bases, leaving 8 bases of the junction unmatched. This CDR3 region has 15 residues. Sequenced material: whole blood, taken at baseline. V usage is TRBV12-3 or TRBV12-4 and J usage is TRBJ2-7; TRBD2 aligns across 13 bases. The clonotype originates from an adult who was a healthcare worker with PCR-confirmed SARS-CoV-2 infection or an uninfected control (not recorded which). CDR3 DNA: TGTGCCAGCAGGACTACTAGCGGGGGGGCCTCCGAGCAGTACTTC. This sequence encodes CASRTTSGGASEQYF.